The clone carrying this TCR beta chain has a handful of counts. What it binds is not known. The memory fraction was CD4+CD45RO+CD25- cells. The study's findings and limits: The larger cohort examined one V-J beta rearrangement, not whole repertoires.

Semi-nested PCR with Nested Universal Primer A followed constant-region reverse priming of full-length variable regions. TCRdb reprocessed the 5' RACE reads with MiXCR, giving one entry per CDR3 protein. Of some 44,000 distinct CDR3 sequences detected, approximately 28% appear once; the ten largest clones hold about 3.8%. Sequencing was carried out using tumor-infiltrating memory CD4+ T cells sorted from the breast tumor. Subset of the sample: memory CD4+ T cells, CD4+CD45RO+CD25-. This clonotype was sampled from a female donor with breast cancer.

For the CDR3, the DNA is TGTGCCAGCAGCTTAGTACTAGCGGGAGGCGACGAGCAGTACTTC. Encoded protein: CASSLVLAGGDEQYF. The V call is TRBV7-6, the J call TRBJ2-7, with TRBD2 identical over 12 bases. This CDR3 comprises 15 residues. Germline-derived CDR1 and CDR2 are SGHVS and FNYEAQ. The V segment lost 1 base and the J segment 5 bases; nucleotides outside the gene matches: 3.